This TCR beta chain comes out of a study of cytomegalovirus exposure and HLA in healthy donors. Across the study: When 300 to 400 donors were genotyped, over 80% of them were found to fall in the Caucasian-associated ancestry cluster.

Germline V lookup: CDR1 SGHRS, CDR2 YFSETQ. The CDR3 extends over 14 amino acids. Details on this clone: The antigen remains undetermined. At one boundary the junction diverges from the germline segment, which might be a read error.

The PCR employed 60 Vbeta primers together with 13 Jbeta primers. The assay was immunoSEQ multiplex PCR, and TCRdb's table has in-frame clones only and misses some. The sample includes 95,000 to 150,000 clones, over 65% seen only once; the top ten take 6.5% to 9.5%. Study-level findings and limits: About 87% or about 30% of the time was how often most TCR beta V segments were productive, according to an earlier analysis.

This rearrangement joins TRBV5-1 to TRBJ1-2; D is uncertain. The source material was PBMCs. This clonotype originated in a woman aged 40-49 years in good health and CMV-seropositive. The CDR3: CASSLDSGNYGYPF. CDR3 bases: TGCGCCAGCAGCTTGGACTCTGGCAACTATGGCTACCCCTTC.